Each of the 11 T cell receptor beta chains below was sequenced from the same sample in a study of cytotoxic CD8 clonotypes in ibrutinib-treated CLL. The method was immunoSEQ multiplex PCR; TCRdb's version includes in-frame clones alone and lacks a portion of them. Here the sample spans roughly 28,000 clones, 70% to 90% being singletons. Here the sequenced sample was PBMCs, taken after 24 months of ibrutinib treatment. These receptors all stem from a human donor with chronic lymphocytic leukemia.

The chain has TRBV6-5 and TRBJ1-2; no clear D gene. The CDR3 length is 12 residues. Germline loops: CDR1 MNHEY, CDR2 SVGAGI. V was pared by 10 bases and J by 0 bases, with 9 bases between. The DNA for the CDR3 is TGTGCCACAACGAGAGCTAACTATGGCTACACCTTC. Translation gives CATTRANYGYTF.

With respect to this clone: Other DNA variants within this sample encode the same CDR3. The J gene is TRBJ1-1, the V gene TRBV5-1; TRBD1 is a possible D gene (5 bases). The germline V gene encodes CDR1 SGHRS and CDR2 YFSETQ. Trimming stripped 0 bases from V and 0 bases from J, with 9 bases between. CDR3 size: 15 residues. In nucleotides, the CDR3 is TGCGCCAGCAGCTTGGATCTGGGGCTGAACACTGAAGCTTTCTTT. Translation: CASSLDLGLNTEAFF.

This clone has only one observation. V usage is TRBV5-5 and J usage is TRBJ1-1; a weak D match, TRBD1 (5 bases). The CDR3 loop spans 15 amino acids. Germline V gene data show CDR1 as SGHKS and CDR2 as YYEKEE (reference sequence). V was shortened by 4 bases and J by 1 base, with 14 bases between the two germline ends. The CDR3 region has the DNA TGTGCCAGCAGCCCGGTCGTCAGGGCGAACACTGAAGCTTTCTTT. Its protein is CASSPVVRANTEAFF.

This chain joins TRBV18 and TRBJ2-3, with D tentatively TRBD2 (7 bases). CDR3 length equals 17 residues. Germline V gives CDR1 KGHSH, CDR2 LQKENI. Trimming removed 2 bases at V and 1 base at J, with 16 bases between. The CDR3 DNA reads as TGTGCCAGCTCACCAGTCTTGGCGGGGGCACGCACAGATACGCAGTATTTT. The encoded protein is CASSPVLAGARTDTQYF.

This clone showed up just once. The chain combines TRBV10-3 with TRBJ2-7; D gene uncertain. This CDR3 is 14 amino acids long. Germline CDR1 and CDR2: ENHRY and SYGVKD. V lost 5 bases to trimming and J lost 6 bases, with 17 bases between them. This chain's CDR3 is CAISPINLLGEQYF. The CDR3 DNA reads TGTGCCATCAGTCCAATAAACCTCCTAGGCGAGCAGTACTTC.

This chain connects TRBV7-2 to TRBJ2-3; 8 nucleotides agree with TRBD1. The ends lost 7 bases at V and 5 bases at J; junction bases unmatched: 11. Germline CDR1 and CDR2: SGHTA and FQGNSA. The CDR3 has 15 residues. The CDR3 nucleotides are TGTGCCAGCACCCTAGTGACAGGGGAAGTAGATACGCAGTATTTT. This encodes CASTLVTGEVDTQYF.

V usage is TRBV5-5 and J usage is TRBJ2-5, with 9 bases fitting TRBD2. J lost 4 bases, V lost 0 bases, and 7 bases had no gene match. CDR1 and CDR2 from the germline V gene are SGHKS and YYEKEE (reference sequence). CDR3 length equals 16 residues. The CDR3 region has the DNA TGTGCCAGCAGCTTGGCACAGCGGGGGGCGGGAGAGACCCAGTACTTC. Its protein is CASSLAQRGAGETQYF.

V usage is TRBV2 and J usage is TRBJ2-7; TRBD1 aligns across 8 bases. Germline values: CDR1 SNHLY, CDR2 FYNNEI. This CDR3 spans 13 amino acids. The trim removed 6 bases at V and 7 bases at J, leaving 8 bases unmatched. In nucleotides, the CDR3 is TGTGCCAGCAGGGACAGGGTCTTGGGAGAGCAGTACTTC. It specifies CASRDRVLGEQYF.

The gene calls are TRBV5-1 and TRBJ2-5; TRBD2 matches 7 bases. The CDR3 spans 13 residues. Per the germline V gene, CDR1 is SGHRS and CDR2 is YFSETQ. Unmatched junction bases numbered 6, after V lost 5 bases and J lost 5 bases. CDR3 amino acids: CASRGLQKETQYF. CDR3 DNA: TGCGCCAGCAGGGGACTACAGAAGGAGACCCAGTACTTC.

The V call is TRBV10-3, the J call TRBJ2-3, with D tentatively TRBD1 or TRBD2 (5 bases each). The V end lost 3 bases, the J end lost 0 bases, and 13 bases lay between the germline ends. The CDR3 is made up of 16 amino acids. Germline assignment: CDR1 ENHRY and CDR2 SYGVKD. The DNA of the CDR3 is TGTGCCATCAGTGAACGGGACCCTGTTAGCACAGATACGCAGTATTTT. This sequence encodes CAISERDPVSTDTQYF.

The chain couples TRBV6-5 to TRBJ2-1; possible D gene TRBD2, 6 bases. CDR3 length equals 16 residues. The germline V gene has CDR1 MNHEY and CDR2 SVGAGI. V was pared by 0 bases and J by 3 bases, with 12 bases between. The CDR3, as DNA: TGTGCCAGCAGTTACTCGGGGGGTAGTGTCTACAATGAGCAGTTCTTC. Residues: CASSYSGGSVYNEQFF.